Here is one T cell receptor (beta chain) with its context. What it binds is not known. This sample was taken from a study of OX40 agonist ivuxolimab in advanced cancers. Study information: Two cutaneous melanoma patients and one hepatocellular carcinoma patient, three in all, had partial responses.

Sequenced by immunoSEQ multiplex PCR; TCRdb stores in-frame clones only, minus some. This sample has about 110,000 clones, with around 90% found just once. Study-level findings and limits: Among some nonresponders, normalized T-cell clonal expansion was also low. CD8+ T cells (on average) carried more expanded clones than CD4+ T cells.

J gave up 0 bases and V 2 bases, and 3 bases lay outside the gene matches. The germline CDR1 and CDR2 sequences are SGHNT and YENEEA. The CDR3 has 16 amino acids. This chain joins TRBV11-3 and TRBJ2-1; 8 nucleotides agree with TRBD2. The specimen comprised CD4+ or CD8+ T cells sorted from blood, sampled in a trial of the OX40 agonist ivuxolimab. The sequence derives from an adult with an advanced solid tumor such as melanoma, head and neck, liver or kidney cancer. CDR3 amino acids: CASSLPGTSSYNEQFF. The CDR3 DNA follows: TGTGCCAGCAGCTTACCGGGGACTAGCTCCTACAATGAGCAGTTCTTC.